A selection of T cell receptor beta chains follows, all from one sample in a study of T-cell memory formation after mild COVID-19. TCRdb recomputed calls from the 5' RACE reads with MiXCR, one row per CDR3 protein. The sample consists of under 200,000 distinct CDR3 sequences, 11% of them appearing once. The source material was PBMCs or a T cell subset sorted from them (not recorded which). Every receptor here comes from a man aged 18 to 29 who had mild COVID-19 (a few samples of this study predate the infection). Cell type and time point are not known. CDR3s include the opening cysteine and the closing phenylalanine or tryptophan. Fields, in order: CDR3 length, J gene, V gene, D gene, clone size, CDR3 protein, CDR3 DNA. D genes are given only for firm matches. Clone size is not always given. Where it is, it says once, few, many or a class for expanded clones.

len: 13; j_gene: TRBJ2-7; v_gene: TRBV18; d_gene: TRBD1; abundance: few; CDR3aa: CASVQGPAYEQYF; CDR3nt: TGTGCCAGCGTACAGGGGCCCGCCTACGAGCAGTACTTC
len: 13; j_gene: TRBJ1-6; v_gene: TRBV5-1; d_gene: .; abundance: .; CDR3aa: CASSPSLNTPLHF; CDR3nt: TGCGCCAGCAGCCCTTCCTTGAACACTCCCCTCCACTTT
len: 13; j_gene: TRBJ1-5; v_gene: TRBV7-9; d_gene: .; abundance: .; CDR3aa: CASRLGDGQPQHF; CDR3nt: TGTGCCAGCCGCCTGGGAGATGGGCAGCCCCAGCATTTT
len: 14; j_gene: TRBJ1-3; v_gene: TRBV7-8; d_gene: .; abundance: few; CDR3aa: CASSLWQGENTIYF; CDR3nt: TGTGCCAGCAGCTTGTGGCAAGGAGAAAACACCATATATTTT
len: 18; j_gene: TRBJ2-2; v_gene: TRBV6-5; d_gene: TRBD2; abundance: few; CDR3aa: CASSYRQSSGTNTGELFF; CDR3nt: TGTGCCAGCAGTTACAGACAGTCTAGCGGGACCAACACCGGGGAGCTGTTTTTT
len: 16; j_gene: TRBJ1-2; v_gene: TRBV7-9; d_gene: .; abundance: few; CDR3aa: CASSLGAGRDGYGYTF; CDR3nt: TGTGCCAGCAGCTTGGGCGCGGGGCGCGATGGGTATGGCTACACCTTC
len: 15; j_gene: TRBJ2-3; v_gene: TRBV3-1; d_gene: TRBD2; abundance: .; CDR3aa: CASSQISGGPDTQYF; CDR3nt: TGTGCCAGCAGCCAAATTAGCGGGGGACCAGATACGCAGTATTTT
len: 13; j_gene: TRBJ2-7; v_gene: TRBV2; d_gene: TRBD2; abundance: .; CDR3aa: CASRLSGANEQYF; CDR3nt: TGTGCCAGCAGGCTAAGCGGGGCGAACGAGCAGTACTTC
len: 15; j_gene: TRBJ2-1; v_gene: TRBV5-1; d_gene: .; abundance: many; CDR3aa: CASSLVQGSVGWSFF; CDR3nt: TGCGCCAGCAGCTTGGTTCAGGGGTCTGTTGGGTGGTCGTTCTTC
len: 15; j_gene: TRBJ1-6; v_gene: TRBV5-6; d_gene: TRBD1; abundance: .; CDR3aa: CASSSGQGSASPLHF; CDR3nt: TGTGCCAGCAGCTCCGGACAGGGATCGGCTTCACCCCTCCACTTT
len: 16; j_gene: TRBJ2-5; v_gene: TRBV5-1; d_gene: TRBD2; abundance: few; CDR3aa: CASSLAQRGGQETQYF; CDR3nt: TGCGCCAGCAGCTTGGCCCAGCGGGGGGGGCAAGAGACCCAGTACTTC
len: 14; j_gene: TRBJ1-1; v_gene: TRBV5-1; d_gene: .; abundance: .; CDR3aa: CASSAGTENTEAFF; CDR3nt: TGCGCCAGCAGCGCAGGGACGGAGAACACTGAAGCTTTCTTT
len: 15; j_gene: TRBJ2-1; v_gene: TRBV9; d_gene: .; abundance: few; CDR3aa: CASSVVGERANEQFF; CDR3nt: TGTGCCAGCAGCGTAGTAGGGGAGAGAGCCAATGAGCAGTTCTTC
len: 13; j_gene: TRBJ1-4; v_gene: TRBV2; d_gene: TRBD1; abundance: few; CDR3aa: CASRGTGSEKLFF; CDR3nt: TGTGCCAGCAGGGGGACAGGGTCTGAAAAACTGTTTTTT
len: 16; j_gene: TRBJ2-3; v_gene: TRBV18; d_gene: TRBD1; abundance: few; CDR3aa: CASSPYQDRSTDTQYF; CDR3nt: TGTGCCAGCTCCCCATATCAGGACAGGAGCACAGATACGCAGTATTTT
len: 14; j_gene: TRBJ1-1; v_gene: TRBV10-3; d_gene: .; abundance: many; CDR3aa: CAISESRRFTEAFF; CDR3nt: TGTGCCATCAGTGAGTCACGGAGGTTCACTGAAGCTTTCTTT
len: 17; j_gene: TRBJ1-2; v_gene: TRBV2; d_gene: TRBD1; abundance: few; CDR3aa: CASSERLWDRDFYGYTF; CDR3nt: TGTGCCAGCAGTGAAAGGCTCTGGGACAGGGATTTCTATGGCTACACCTTC
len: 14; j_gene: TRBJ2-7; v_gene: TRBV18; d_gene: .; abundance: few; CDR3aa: CASSPRADPYEQYF; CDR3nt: TGTGCCAGCTCACCGAGGGCCGACCCCTACGAGCAGTACTTC
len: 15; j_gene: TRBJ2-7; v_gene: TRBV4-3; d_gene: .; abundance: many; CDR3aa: CASSQDRVLSYEQYF; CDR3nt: TGCGCCAGCAGCCAAGACCGAGTGCTTTCCTACGAGCAGTACTTC
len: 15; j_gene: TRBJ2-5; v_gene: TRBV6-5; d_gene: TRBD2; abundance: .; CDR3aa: CASSYHTSVRETQYF; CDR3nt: TGTGCCAGCAGTTACCACACTAGCGTGAGAGAGACCCAGTACTTC
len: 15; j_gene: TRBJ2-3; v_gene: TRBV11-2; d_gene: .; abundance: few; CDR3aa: CASSLDGGQVDTQYF; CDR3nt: TGTGCCAGCAGCTTAGACGGGGGGCAGGTAGATACGCAGTATTTT
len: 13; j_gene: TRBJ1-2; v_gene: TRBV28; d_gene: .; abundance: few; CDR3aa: CASTGGRTYGYTF; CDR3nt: TGTGCCAGCACGGGGGGGCGTACATATGGCTACACCTTC
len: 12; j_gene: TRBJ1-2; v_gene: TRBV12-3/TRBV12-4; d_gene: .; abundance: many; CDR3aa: CASSLMNTRYTF; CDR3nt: TGTGCCAGCTCTCTGATGAACACCCGTTACACCTTC
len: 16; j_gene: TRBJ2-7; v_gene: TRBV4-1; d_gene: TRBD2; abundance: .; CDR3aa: CASSRKTSGEFYEQYF; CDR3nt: TGCGCCAGCAGCCGAAAGACTAGCGGGGAATTTTACGAGCAGTACTTC
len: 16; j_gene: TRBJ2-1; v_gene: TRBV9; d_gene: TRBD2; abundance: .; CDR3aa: CASSVGLAGEYNEQFF; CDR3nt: TGTGCCAGCAGCGTCGGGCTAGCGGGGGAGTACAATGAGCAGTTCTTC
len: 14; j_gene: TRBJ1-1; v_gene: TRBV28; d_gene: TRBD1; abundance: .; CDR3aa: CASSRYRGDTEAFF; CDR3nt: TGTGCCAGCAGTCGGTACAGGGGGGACACTGAAGCTTTCTTT
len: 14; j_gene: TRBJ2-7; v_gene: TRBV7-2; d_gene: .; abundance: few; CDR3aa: CASSFVRFNDEQYF; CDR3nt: TGTGCCAGCAGCTTCGTCAGGTTCAATGACGAGCAGTACTTC
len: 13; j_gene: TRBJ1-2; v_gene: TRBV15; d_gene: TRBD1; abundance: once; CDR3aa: CATSTDRGYGYTF; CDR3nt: TGTGCCACCAGCACAGACAGGGGCTATGGCTACACCTTC
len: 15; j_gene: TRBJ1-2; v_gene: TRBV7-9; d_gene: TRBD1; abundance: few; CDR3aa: CASSWGTGALYGYTF; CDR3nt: TGTGCCAGCAGCTGGGGGACAGGGGCACTCTATGGCTACACCTTC
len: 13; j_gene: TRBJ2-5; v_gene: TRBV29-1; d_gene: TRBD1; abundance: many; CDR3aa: CSGGLQGDETQYF; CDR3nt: TGCAGCGGCGGGTTACAGGGGGACGAGACCCAGTACTTC
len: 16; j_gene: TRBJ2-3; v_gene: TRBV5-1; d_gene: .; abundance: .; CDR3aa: CASSLGMGNSADTQYF; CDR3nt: TGCGCCAGCAGCTTGGGTATGGGGAATAGCGCAGATACGCAGTATTTT
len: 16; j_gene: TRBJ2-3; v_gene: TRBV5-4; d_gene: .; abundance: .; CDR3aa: CASSPGSGGGTDTQYF; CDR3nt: TGTGCCAGCAGCCCCGGGTCCGGGGGAGGCACAGATACGCAGTATTTT
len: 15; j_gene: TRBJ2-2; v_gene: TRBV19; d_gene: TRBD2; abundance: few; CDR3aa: CASSSGGANTGELFF; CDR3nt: TGTGCCAGTAGTAGCGGGGGGGCGAACACCGGGGAGCTGTTTTTT
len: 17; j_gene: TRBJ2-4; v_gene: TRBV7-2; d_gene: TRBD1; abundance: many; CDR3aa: CASSLAQGQGAKNIQYF; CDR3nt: TGTGCCAGCAGCTTAGCGCAGGGACAGGGGGCCAAAAACATTCAGTACTTC
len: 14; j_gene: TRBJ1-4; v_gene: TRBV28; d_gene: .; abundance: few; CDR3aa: CASTTPLYREKLFF; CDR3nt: TGTGCCAGCACCACCCCCCTTTACCGGGAAAAACTGTTTTTT
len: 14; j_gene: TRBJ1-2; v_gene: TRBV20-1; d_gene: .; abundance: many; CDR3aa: CSAPDGRRAYGYTF; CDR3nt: TGCAGTGCTCCAGACGGGCGCCGGGCCTATGGCTACACCTTC
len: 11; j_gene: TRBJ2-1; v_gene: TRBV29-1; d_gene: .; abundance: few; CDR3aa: CSPTRGGNQFF; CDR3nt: TGCAGCCCGACTAGAGGCGGCAATCAGTTCTTC
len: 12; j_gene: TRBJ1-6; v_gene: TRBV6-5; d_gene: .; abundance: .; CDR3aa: CASSYSAGALHF; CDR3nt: TGTGCCAGCAGTTACTCGGCGGGGGCCCTCCACTTT
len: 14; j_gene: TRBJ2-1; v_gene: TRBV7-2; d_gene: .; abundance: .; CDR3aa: CASSLGEQINEQFF; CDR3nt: TGTGCCAGCAGCTTGGGGGAGCAGATCAATGAGCAGTTCTTC
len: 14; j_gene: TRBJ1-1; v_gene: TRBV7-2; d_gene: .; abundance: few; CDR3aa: CASSPRHFGTEAFF; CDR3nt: TGTGCCAGCAGCCCGCGACACTTCGGAACTGAAGCTTTCTTT
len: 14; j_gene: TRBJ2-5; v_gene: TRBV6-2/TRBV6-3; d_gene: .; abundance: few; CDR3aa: CASSYSSRQETQYF; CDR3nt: TGTGCCAGCAGTTACTCGAGCAGACAAGAGACCCAGTACTTC
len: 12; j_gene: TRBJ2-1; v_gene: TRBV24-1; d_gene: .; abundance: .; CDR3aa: CATSDSQYKQFF; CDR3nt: TGTGCCACCAGTGATTCCCAATATAAGCAGTTCTTC
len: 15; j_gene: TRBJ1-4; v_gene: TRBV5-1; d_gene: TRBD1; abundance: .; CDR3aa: CASSRGTATNEKLFF; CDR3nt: TGCGCCAGCAGCCGGGGGACAGCAACTAATGAAAAACTGTTTTTT
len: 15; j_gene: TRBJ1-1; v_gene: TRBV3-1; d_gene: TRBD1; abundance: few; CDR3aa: CASSQANRGDTEAFF; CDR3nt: TGTGCCAGCAGCCAAGCAAACAGGGGTGACACTGAAGCTTTCTTT
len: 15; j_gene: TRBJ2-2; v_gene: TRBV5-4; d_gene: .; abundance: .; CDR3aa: CASSRGIQRVGELFF; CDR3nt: TGTGCCAGCAGCCGGGGAATACAGAGAGTAGGGGAGCTGTTTTTT
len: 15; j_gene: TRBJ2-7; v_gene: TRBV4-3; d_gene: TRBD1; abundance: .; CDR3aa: CASSQLRDSTYEQYF; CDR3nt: TGCGCCAGCAGCCAACTTCGGGACAGCACCTACGAGCAGTACTTC
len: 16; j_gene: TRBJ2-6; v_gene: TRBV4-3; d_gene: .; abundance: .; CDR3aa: CASSQDWGPGANVLTF; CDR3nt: TGCGCCAGCAGCCAAGATTGGGGGCCTGGGGCCAACGTCCTGACTTTC
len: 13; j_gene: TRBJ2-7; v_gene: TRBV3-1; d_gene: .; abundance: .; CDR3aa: CASRLLGSYEQYF; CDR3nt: TGTGCCAGCAGGCTCCTCGGTTCCTACGAGCAGTACTTC
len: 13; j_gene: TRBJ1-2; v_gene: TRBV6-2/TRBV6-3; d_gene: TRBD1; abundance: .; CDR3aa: CASRGTATYGYTF; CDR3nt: TGTGCCAGCAGAGGGACAGCAACATATGGCTACACCTTC
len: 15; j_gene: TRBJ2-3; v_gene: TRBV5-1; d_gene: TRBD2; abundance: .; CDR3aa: CASRKAGPRTDTQYF; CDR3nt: TGCGCCAGCAGGAAAGCGGGACCCCGCACAGATACGCAGTATTTT
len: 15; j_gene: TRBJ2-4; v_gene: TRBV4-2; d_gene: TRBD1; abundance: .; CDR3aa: CASSQGEQGAYIQYF; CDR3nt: TGTGCCAGCAGCCAAGGAGAACAGGGGGCGTACATTCAGTACTTC
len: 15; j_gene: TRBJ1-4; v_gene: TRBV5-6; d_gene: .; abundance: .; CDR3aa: CASSYDRRSSEKLFF; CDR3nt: TGTGCCAGCAGTTACGACAGAAGGTCGAGTGAAAAACTGTTTTTT
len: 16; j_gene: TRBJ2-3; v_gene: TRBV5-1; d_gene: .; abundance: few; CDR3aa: CASSYRGPRPEDTQYF; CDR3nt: TGCGCCAGCAGCTACCGGGGACCCCGACCCGAAGATACGCAGTATTTT
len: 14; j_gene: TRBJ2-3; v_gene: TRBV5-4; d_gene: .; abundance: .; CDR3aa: CASSLDRVTDTQYF; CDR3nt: TGTGCCAGCAGCTTGGACAGGGTCACAGATACGCAGTATTTT
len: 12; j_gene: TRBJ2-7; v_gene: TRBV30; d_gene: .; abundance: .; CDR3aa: CAWSLSAVGQYF; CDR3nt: TGTGCCTGGAGTCTATCGGCCGTAGGGCAGTACTTC
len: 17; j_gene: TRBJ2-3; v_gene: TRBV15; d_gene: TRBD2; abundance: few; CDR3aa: CATSRGSSGGASDTQYF; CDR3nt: TGTGCCACCAGCAGAGGTTCTAGCGGGGGGGCATCAGATACGCAGTATTTT
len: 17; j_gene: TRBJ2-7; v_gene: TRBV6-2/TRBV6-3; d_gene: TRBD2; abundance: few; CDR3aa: CASSFRTSGGTDYEQYF; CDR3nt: TGTGCCAGCAGTTTCCGGACTAGCGGGGGCACCGACTACGAGCAGTACTTC
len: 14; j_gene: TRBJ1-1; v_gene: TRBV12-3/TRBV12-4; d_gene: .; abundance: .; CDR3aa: CASSLINLNTEAFF; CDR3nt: TGTGCCAGCAGTCTAATAAACCTGAACACTGAAGCTTTCTTT
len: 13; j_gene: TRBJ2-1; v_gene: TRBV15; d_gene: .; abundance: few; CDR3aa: CATSEQRDTQQFF; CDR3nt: TGTGCCACCAGCGAACAGCGGGACACCCAGCAGTTCTTC